This TCR beta chain was sequenced in a study of CD8 T cells in Susac syndrome. A quantity of roughly 0.5 to 1 ug RNA underwent reverse transcription using random hexamers. Amplification of TCR beta CDR3 across 54 Vbeta and 13 Jbeta was performed with immunoSEQ multiplex PCR. TCRdb reprocessed the immunoSEQ multiplex PCR reads via MiXCR and lists one record per CDR3 protein. The sample carries about 430,000 distinct CDR3 sequences, approximately 85% recorded once. The germline V and J ends were trimmed by 3 bases and 13 bases, with 19 bases remaining between them. The CDR3 spans 13 residues. The receptor was isolated from a human donor with multiple sclerosis. The sample comprised CD8+ T cells from PBMCs. The chain uses TRBV12-3 or TRBV12-4 and TRBJ2-7, with D possibly matching TRBD1 (5 bases). The CDR3 spells CASSFITGVFSYF. The CDR3 DNA reads TGTGCCAGCAGTTTTATCACAGGAGTCTTCAGTTACTTC.